The clone carrying this T cell receptor (beta chain) was detected only a few times. The sample originates from a study of blood T cell repertoires in COVID-19. The overall study: COVID-19 samples from acute and convalescent phases originated in the United States, Italy and Spain. T cells, B-cell-depleted T cells, or PBMCs provided the cDNA or gDNA that served as material.

Exposed enrollees had met someone with a PCR-confirmed or clinician-diagnosed COVID-19 case at some point within the 2 weeks before study entry. The protocol was immunoSEQ multiplex PCR, while the TCRdb copy is restricted to in-frame clones and leaves out a portion. This sample has about 320,000 clones, with roughly nine tenths found just once. This TCR derives from a woman aged 25 to 39 who had been exposed to COVID-19. The specimen sequenced was PBMCs or T cells enriched from blood (not recorded which).

CDR3 DNA sequence: TGTGCCAGCACCCCCGGGGGAAACACTGAAGCTTTCTTT. Translating it yields CASTPGGNTEAFF. The gene calls are TRBV7-9 and TRBJ1-1; TRBD1 is a possible D gene (5 bases). Trimming left V 7 bases short and J 2 bases short, with 11 bases between. This CDR3 comprises 13 residues. Germline CDR1 reads SEHNR; CDR2 reads FQNEAQ (reference sequence).